Listed here are 5 T cell receptor beta chains from one sample, sequenced in a study of neurological immune-mediated disorders. TCRdb redid the calling of the 5' RACE reads with MiXCR, one entry per CDR3 protein. The sample lists under 60,000 distinct CDR3 sequences, about 5.8% occurring once. The sample taken for sequencing was CD4+ T cells from blood. The receptor source for this set is a woman younger than 30 with multiple sclerosis.

This clonotype appeared many times. One end of the junction fails to match germline, which may point to a read error. The CDR3: CASSATGTGGFYEQCF. CDR3 nucleotides: TGTGCCAGCAGCGCAACCGGGACAGGGGGCTTCTACGAGCAGTGCTTC. The chain couples TRBV9 to TRBJ2-7, with TRBD1 matching over 12 bases. The CDR3 is 16 residues long. In germline, CDR1 is SGDLS, CDR2 YYNGEE. Full variable domain (remainder filled in from reference TRBV9 and TRBJ2-7): DSGVTQTPKHLITATGQRVTLRCSPRSGDLSVYWYQQSLDQGLQFLIQYYNGEERAKGNILERFSAQQFPDLHSELNLSSLELGDSALYFCASSATGTGGFYEQCFGPGTRLTVT.

This clonotype was observed at least ten times. The genes are TRBV5-1 and TRBJ2-7; 7 bases are a match to TRBD1. The V segment lost 3 bases and the J segment 6 bases; nucleotides outside the gene matches: 15. The CDR3 totals 16 residues. Germline lookup yields CDR1 SGHRS and CDR2 YFSETQ. As DNA, the CDR3 is TGCGCCAGCAGCTCCATCTCAAGACAGGGCGGATCCGAGCAGTACTTC. It encodes CASSSISRQGGSEQYF.

A remark on this clonotype: Given a much more abundant clone one base away, this may be a read error. The chain uses TRBV18 and TRBJ1-1; TRBD1 is a possible D gene (6 bases). Germline V CDR1 and CDR2: KGHSH, LQKENI. The CDR3 extends over 15 amino acids. With 2 bases removed from V and 2 bases from J, the gap between germline ends came to 12 bases. The CDR3 bases are TGTGCCAGCTCACCAAAATGGACAGACAACACTGAAGCTTTCTTT. Amino acid sequence: CASSPKWTDNTEAFF.

Regarding this clonotype: A much larger clone sits a single nucleotide away, making a read error possible. The V gene is TRBV12-3 or TRBV12-4, the J gene TRBJ1-1; perhaps TRBD1 as D (5 bases). The CDR3 has 14 residues. Deletions cut 7 bases from V and 0 bases from J, with 12 bases between. The CDR3 nucleotides read TGTGCCAGCAACTCGAACAGGTTGAACACTGAAGCTTTCTTT. Its translation is CASNSNRLNTEAFF.

This clonotype was found many times. CDR3: CASMNYYTNTDTQYF. The CDR3 nucleotides are TGTGCCAGCATGAACTACTACACGAACACAGATACGCAGTATTTT. The chain combines TRBV6-1 with TRBJ2-3; D is unresolved. The V end was cut by 7 bases, the J end by 2 bases, with 16 bases between. CDR1 is MNHNS and CDR2 is SASEGT in the germline V gene. This CDR3 comprises 15 residues.